The 18 T cell receptor beta chains below were found in one sample sequenced in a study of blood T cell repertoires in COVID-19. Assay used: immunoSEQ multiplex PCR; TCRdb lists only in-frame clones, some missing. The sample contains some 140,000 clones, 75% to 90% of which appear only once. Sequenced: PBMCs or T cells enriched from blood (not recorded which). All receptors derive from a man younger than 40 who had recovered from COVID-19.

By proportion, this clone is medium-sized. This sequence joins TRBV4-1 and TRBJ1-2; possible D gene TRBD1, 6 bases. Deletions cut 3 bases from V and 3 bases from J, with 14 bases between. CDR1 and CDR2 (germline): MGHRA, YSYEKL. This CDR3 spans 15 amino acids. The CDR3 here is CASSQVRGGHYGYTF. The CDR3 DNA reads as TGCGCCAGCAGCCAGGTCCGGGGGGGCCACTATGGCTACACCTTC.

The rearrangement links TRBV5-6 to TRBJ2-3; TRBD2 matches 12 bases. Trimming at V came to 4 bases and at J to 2 bases, leaving 8 bases not matched to a gene. Germline-derived CDR1 and CDR2 are SGHDT and YYEEEE. The CDR3 length is 17 residues. CDR3 region: CASSRASGRAVTDTQYF. The CDR3 coding sequence is TGTGCCAGCAGCCGGGCTAGCGGGAGGGCCGTCACAGATACGCAGTATTTT.

The gene calls are TRBV7-9 and TRBJ1-2; 7 bases are a match to TRBD1. The CDR3 sequence is 14 residues long. From germline, CDR1 is SEHNR and CDR2 FQNEAQ (reference sequence). The ends lost 5 bases at V and 8 bases at J; junction bases unmatched: 11. The chain's CDR3 is CASSLDRASRGYTF. The CDR3 DNA follows: TGTGCCAGCAGCCTAGACAGGGCGTCTAGGGGCTACACCTTC.

This CDR3 reads CASSTTGDQPQHF. The DNA for the CDR3 is TGTGCCAGCTCAACCACAGGGGATCAGCCCCAGCATTTT. V usage is TRBV18 and J usage is TRBJ1-5; TRBD1 aligns across 7 bases. The germline V gene encodes CDR1 KGHSH and CDR2 LQKENI. This CDR3 contains 13 residues. Germline trimming cut 5 bases from V and 5 bases from J; bases unmatched to any gene: 3. Full variable domain (remainder filled in from reference TRBV18 and TRBJ1-5): NAGVMQNPRHLVRRRGQEARLRCSPMKGHSHVYWYRQLPEEGLKFMVYLQKENIIDESGMPKERFSAEFPKEGPSILRIQQVVRGDSAAYFCASSTTGDQPQHFGDGTRLSIL.

This clone was picked up one time. The V call is TRBV7-9, the J call TRBJ2-7; 9 bases align to TRBD2. The CDR3 has 17 residues. CDR1 and CDR2 (germline): SEHNR, FQNEAQ (reference sequence). V lost 1 base to trimming and J lost 2 bases; unmatched junction nucleotides: 9. Here the CDR3 DNA reads TGTGCCAGCAGCTTAGACCCGGCTAGCGGGAACCCCTACGAGCAGTACTTC. It yields the protein CASSLDPASGNPYEQYF.

The J gene is TRBJ2-4, the V gene TRBV14; the D gene is possibly TRBD2 (7 bases). Trimming removed 0 bases from V and 2 bases from J, with 20 bases in between. The CDR3 length is 19 residues. CDR1 is SGHDN, CDR2 FVKESK, per germline. The CDR3 nucleotides are TGTGCCAGCAGCCAAGAAGGGTTGGGGGGGGCATGGTCCAAAAACATTCAGTACTTC. As protein: CASSQEGLGGAWSKNIQYF.

This rearrangement joins TRBV28 to TRBJ1-5, with D hard to call. The CDR3 is 13 amino acids. Germline CDR1 is MDHEN and CDR2 is SYDVKM. V was cut by 6 bases and J by 5 bases, with 11 bases left in between. This chain's CDR3 is CASRSRLYQPQHF. As DNA, the CDR3 is TGTGCCAGCAGATCCCGTCTCTATCAGCCCCAGCATTTT.

Only one count was recorded for this clone. The chain carries TRBV4-1 and TRBJ1-2; no reliable D call. V was trimmed by 1 base and J by 6 bases, leaving 12 bases between them. Per the germline V gene, CDR1 is MGHRA and CDR2 is YSYEKL. The CDR3 contains 14 residues. CDR3 sequence reads: CASSQGYRVDGYTF. The CDR3, as DNA: TGCGCCAGCAGCCAAGGCTACAGAGTCGATGGCTACACCTTC.

The rearrangement links TRBV19 to TRBJ2-3; 10 bases agree with TRBD2. The CDR3 is 15 residues long. Germline trimming cut 5 bases from V and 2 bases from J; bases unmatched to any gene: 4. Germline V gene sequence: CDR1 LNHDA, CDR2 SQIVND (reference sequence). CDR3 in DNA: TGTGCCAGTAGTCCGACTAGCGGGTTCACAGATACGCAGTATTTT. Translated: CASSPTSGFTDTQYF.

The V and J genes are TRBV7-9 and TRBJ1-1; no firm D call. Germline V CDR1 and CDR2: SEHNR, FQNEAQ (reference sequence). This CDR3 region has 15 residues. Trimming stripped 11 bases from V and 1 base from J, with 20 bases between. The CDR3 region has the DNA TGTGCCTTCCGGGCTCCAGAGGGATGGAACACTGAAGCTTTCTTT. Its protein is CAFRAPEGWNTEAFF.

This chain joins TRBV6-5 and TRBJ2-5; 15 bases match TRBD2. Per the germline V gene, CDR1 is MNHEY and CDR2 is SVGAGI. This CDR3 is 16 amino acids long. V lost 4 bases, J lost 3 bases, and 3 bases stayed unmatched. This CDR3 is CASSFGLAGGKETQYF. CDR3 sequence (DNA): TGTGCCAGCAGTTTTGGACTAGCGGGAGGGAAAGAGACCCAGTACTTC.

This clone was found a few times. The chain combines TRBV20-1 with TRBJ2-5; D is perhaps TRBD1 (6 bases). This CDR3 comprises 11 residues. Trimming took 4 bases from V and 5 from J, leaving 8 bases between them. Per germline, CDR1 DFQATT and CDR2 SNEGSKA (reference sequence). Here the CDR3 DNA reads TGCAGTGCTACCAGGGGTGAGACCCAGTACTTC. This gives the protein CSATRGETQYF.

The genes are TRBV5-6 and TRBJ2-2, with 7 bases that match TRBD2. The CDR3 is made up of 14 amino acids. Germline V CDR1 and CDR2: SGHDT, YYEEEE. V lost 0 bases and J lost 7; bases outside the gene matches: 3. In nucleotides, the CDR3 is TGTGCCAGCAGCTTGGGGGCTAGCGGCGGGGAGCTGTTTTTT. Its protein product is CASSLGASGGELFF.

V and J are TRBV5-1 and TRBJ2-2; no reliable D call. Germline V gene lookup returns CDR1 SGHRS and CDR2 YFSETQ. V dropped 4 bases and J dropped 1 base, with 8 bases sitting between them. This CDR3 is 14 amino acids long. CDR3 in DNA: TGCGCCAGCAGCCCTCTTGTGAACACCGGGGAGCTGTTTTTT. Residues: CASSPLVNTGELFF.

The rearrangement uses TRBV20-1 and TRBJ1-5; TRBD1 matches 10 bases. The CDR3 loop spans 19 amino acids. Germline CDR1 reads DFQATT; CDR2 reads SNEGSKA (reference sequence). Trimming took 3 bases from V and 6 from J; bases not matched to a gene: 20. The CDR3 DNA reads TGCAGTGCTAGTTCGGGGACAGGGGAAATCCAGGGCAGGGGTCAGCCCCAGCATTTT. Amino acids: CSASSGTGEIQGRGQPQHF.

About this clone itself: This same CDR3 is encoded by further DNA sequences in the sample. DNA for the CDR3: TGTGCCAGCAGTTCAACAGATACGCAGTATTTT. Its protein product is CASSSTDTQYF. The chain carries TRBV12-3 or TRBV12-4 and TRBJ2-3; D gene unclear. CDR3 size: 11 residues. The V end lost 4 bases, the J end lost 3 bases, and 2 bases lay between the germline ends.

V usage is TRBV6-1 and J usage is TRBJ1-2; 9 positions agree with TRBD1. CDR1 and CDR2 from the germline V gene are MNHNS and SASEGT. This CDR3 is 16 amino acids long. V shed 4 bases and J 4 bases; nucleotides not matched to a gene: 10. CDR3 residues: CASSGGTGLPSYGYTF. As DNA, the CDR3 is TGTGCCAGCAGTGGAGGGACAGGGTTGCCTTCCTATGGCTACACCTTC.

This chain joins TRBV5-1 and TRBJ1-2; possibly TRBD1 for D (5 bases). The CDR3 has 18 residues. Trimming stripped 0 bases from V and 4 bases from J, with 22 bases between. Germline V gene sequence: CDR1 SGHRS, CDR2 YFSETQ. Written as DNA, the CDR3 is TGCGCCAGCAGCTTGGAGGGGTCAGGACAACTTCTAACCTATGGCTACACCTTC. Protein: CASSLEGSGQLLTYGYTF.